Listed here are 32 T cell receptor beta chains from one sample, sequenced in a study of response to subunit inactivated influenza vaccine listed by TCRdb under 2018. Libraries came from RT-PCR. The sequencer was an Illumina HiSeq 2500. The raw public reads went through TCRdb reprocessing: fastp at Q25, MiXCR clone calling, in-frame beta chains kept. Rows are unified per CDR3 protein, each entry keeping the most common DNA and genes. In this sample the table shows more than 400,000 distinct CDR3 sequences, approximately 6.9% of which occur a single time. Roughly 13% of the sample goes to the ten largest clones. The specimen comprised PBMCs from blood, sampled less than 30 months after vaccination. These receptors were collected from a man aged 50 to 75 who received an inactivated influenza vaccine. Donor details come from another sample of the same person, matched by shared clones.

This clonotype was counted ten times or more. The V gene is TRBV12-3 or TRBV12-4, the J gene TRBJ2-1, with 11 positions matching TRBD2. The CDR3 runs to 14 residues. V gave up 7 bases and J gave up 6 bases; unmatched junction bases: 5. The CDR3 region has the DNA TGTGCCAGCAAAATAGCGGGGGGGCCCAATGAGCAGTTCTTC. Translation gives CASKIAGGPNEQFF.

This clonotype was found a few times. The chain uses TRBV15 and TRBJ2-7, with 8 bases that match TRBD2. V lost 1 base and J lost 2; bases outside the gene matches: 1. CDR3 size: 14 residues. Germline loops: CDR1 LNHNV, CDR2 YYDKDF (reference sequence). CDR3 bases: TGTGCCACCAGCAGAGCGGGAGGGCCCTACGAGCAGTACTTC. Its protein product is CATSRAGGPYEQYF.

The DNA for the CDR3 is TGTGCCAGCAGTCGCGGCCAGTCGTTATCGGGCGAGCAGTACTTC. It is translated as CASSRGQSLSGEQYF. The V gene is TRBV12-3 or TRBV12-4, the J gene TRBJ2-7; D unclear. CDR3 size: 15 residues. V lost 5 bases and J lost 6, with 20 bases in between.

This clonotype was counted only a few times. The rearrangement links TRBV7-2 to TRBJ2-2; 10 bases map to TRBD2. The CDR3 runs 17 residues. CDR1 is SGHTA, CDR2 FQGNSA, per germline. Trimming removed 5 bases from V and 0 bases from J; junction bases left unmatched: 6. CDR3 region: CASSRGLAYANTGELFF. As DNA, the CDR3 is TGTGCCAGCAGCCGGGGACTAGCGTACGCGAACACCGGGGAGCTGTTTTTT. Based on the CDR3 plus reference TRBV7-2 and TRBJ2-2, the full variable domain is GAGVSQSPSNKVTEKGKDVELRCDPISGHTALYWYRQSLGQGLEFLIYFQGNSAPDKSGLPSDRFSAERTGGSVSTLTIQRTQQEDSAVYLCASSRGLAYANTGELFFGEGSRLTVL.

DNA of the CDR3: TGCAGTGCTGTACTAGCGGGCACAGATACGCAGTATTTT. This encodes CSAVLAGTDTQYF. This chain connects TRBV20-1 to TRBJ2-3; TRBD2 matches 8 bases. The CDR3 is made up of 13 amino acids. Germline values: CDR1 DFQATT, CDR2 SNEGSKA (reference sequence). The V and J ends lost 5 bases and 1 base, in that order; junction bases with no gene match: 2.

The chain combines TRBV4-3 with TRBJ2-1, with D unclear. Germline CDR1 LGHNA, CDR2 YSLEER. V lost 0 bases and J 2 bases, leaving 8 bases between the germline ends. This CDR3 comprises 15 residues. The CDR3 DNA follows: TGCGCCAGCAGCCAAGATTTCGACCCCTACAATGAGCAGTTCTTC. It specifies CASSQDFDPYNEQFF.

The chain employs TRBV7-2 and TRBJ2-3; the D is unclear. This CDR3 comprises 16 residues. Looked up from germline, CDR1 is SGHTA and CDR2 is FQGNSA. V was cut by 5 bases and J by 4 bases, with 19 bases left in between. The CDR3: CASSATSTRVADTQYF. DNA for the CDR3: TGTGCCAGCAGCGCGACTTCTACGAGAGTTGCAGATACGCAGTATTTT.

This clonotype was recorded at least ten times. The J gene is TRBJ2-2, the V gene TRBV10-3; either TRBD1 or TRBD2 may fit D (5 bases each). The CDR3 runs 15 residues. Trimming removed 8 bases at V and 3 bases at J, with 16 bases between. Germline V gene lookup returns CDR1 ENHRY and CDR2 SYGVKD. The CDR3 region has the DNA TGTGCCATCGGGGGTGCCAGGAAAGACACCGGGGAGCTGTTTTTT. Its protein product is CAIGGARKDTGELFF.

This clonotype was seen many times. This chain uses TRBV5-1 with TRBJ2-1; D ambiguous. The V gene's germline CDR1 is SGHRS and CDR2 YFSETQ. V was shortened by 4 bases and J by 4 bases, with 15 bases between the two germline ends. This CDR3 has 15 amino acids. For the CDR3, the DNA is TGCGCCAGCAGCCCCGGTCAAATAGGGTACAATGAGCAGTTCTTC. The encoded protein is CASSPGQIGYNEQFF.

This chain uses TRBV6-1 with TRBJ1-6; the D is unclear. Germline CDR1 is MNHNS and CDR2 is SASEGT. Between the trimmed V and J ends, which lost 4 bases and 5 bases, there was a span of 9 bases. The CDR3 loop spans 14 amino acids. CDR3 in amino acids: CASSARKNNSPLHF. The CDR3 DNA sequence: TGTGCCAGCAGTGCCAGGAAGAATAATTCACCCCTCCACTTT.

This clonotype was seen ten or more times. The chain uses TRBV27 and TRBJ1-4; tentatively, D is TRBD1 (5 bases). V was pared by 5 bases and J by 7 bases, with 11 bases between. Germline CDR1 and CDR2: MNHEY and SMNVEV (reference sequence). The CDR3 consists of 13 residues. This CDR3 is CASSPRQFEKLFF. CDR3 coding DNA: TGTGCCAGCAGTCCACGACAGTTTGAAAAACTGTTTTTT.

This clonotype was counted only a few times. This chain joins TRBV30 and TRBJ2-5; weak D call: TRBD2 (5 bases). This CDR3 is 12 amino acids long. Germline V gene sequence: CDR1 GTSNPN, CDR2 SVGIG (reference sequence). With 1 base removed from V and 9 bases from J, the gap between germline ends came to 12 bases. The chain's CDR3 is CAWSGGPSSQYF. In DNA, the CDR3 is TGTGCCTGGAGTGGAGGGCCTTCGTCCCAGTACTTC.

This clonotype was observed many times. The V and J genes are TRBV27 and TRBJ2-1; D gene unclear. This CDR3 contains 14 residues. V gave up 10 bases and J gave up 3 bases, with 16 bases separating them. The V gene's germline CDR1 is MNHEY and CDR2 SMNVEV (reference sequence). The CDR3 reads CATHKAGSYNEQFF. Written as DNA, the CDR3 is TGTGCCACCCATAAGGCAGGAAGCTACAATGAGCAGTTCTTC.

This clonotype occurred a few times. The CDR3 bases are TGTGCCAGCAGCTTATATGTTAGCACGGCGGAGACCCAGTACTTC. It encodes CASSLYVSTAETQYF. The V call is TRBV7-8, the J call TRBJ2-5; D ambiguous. V lost 2 bases and J 5 bases, leaving 15 bases between the germline ends. CDR3 length equals 15 residues. Germline V CDR1 and CDR2: SGHVS, FQNEAQ.

This clonotype appeared a few times. The V call is TRBV6-6, the J call TRBJ2-7, with D unresolved. The V end was cut by 6 bases, the J end by 4 bases, with 10 bases between. The CDR3 consists of 12 residues. The germline CDR1 and CDR2 sequences are MNHNY and SVGAGI (reference sequence). CDR3 protein: CASSAQVYEQYF. The CDR3, as DNA: TGTGCCAGCAGCGCCCAGGTTTACGAGCAGTACTTC.

Worth noting for this clonotype: Given the absence of the conserved phenylalanine or tryptophan at the CDR3 end, a read error is likely. The chain employs TRBV24-1 and TRBJ2-2; D call uncertain. Germline V gene lookup returns CDR1 KGHDR and CDR2 SFDVKD. Trimming removed 2 bases from V and 6 bases from J, with 12 bases in between. This CDR3 region has 15 residues. CDR3 sequence reads: CATSDSRIGAGELFY. The CDR3 DNA follows: TGTGCCACCAGTGATTCCCGCATTGGGGCCGGGGAGCTGTTTTAT.

This clonotype was seen a handful of times. The rearrangement joins TRBV6-5 to TRBJ2-4; 11 bases are shared with TRBD2. The CDR3 spans 15 residues. Germline V CDR1 and CDR2: MNHEY, SVGAGI. V trimming: 6 bases; J trimming: 11 bases; junction bases outside the gene matches: 12. CDR3 sequence reads: CASSLLAGASAVQYF. In DNA, the CDR3 is TGTGCCAGCAGCTTACTAGCGGGGGCGAGCGCGGTTCAGTACTTC.

In this sample, this clonotype turned up many times. V is TRBV3-1 and J is TRBJ1-4; no firm D call. The CDR3 has 13 amino acids. V was clipped by 4 bases and J by 11 bases, with 14 bases between them. Per germline, CDR1 LGHDT and CDR2 YNNKEL (reference sequence). The DNA of the CDR3 is TGTGCCAGCAGCCTAAAGGGAACAGCCAAACTGTTTTTT. Its protein product is CASSLKGTAKLFF.

This clonotype was observed a few times. The DNA for the CDR3 is TGCGCCAGCAGCCAACCCGCCCTGCGGGGGGACCTCATAGAGCAGTTCTTC. Amino acid sequence: CASSQPALRGDLIEQFF. The gene calls are TRBV4-1 and TRBJ2-1, with 8 bases lining up with TRBD2. Looked up from germline, CDR1 is MGHRA and CDR2 is YSYEKL. This CDR3 region has 17 residues. With 2 bases clipped from V and 10 bases from J, the junction kept 16 bases outside the gene matches.

The V gene is TRBV20-1, the J gene TRBJ2-1; 13 bases align to TRBD2. CDR1 and CDR2 from the germline V gene are DFQATT and SNEGSKA (reference sequence). After removal of 0 bases from V and 9 bases from J, the junction contained 5 bases not matched to a gene. The CDR3 runs 15 residues. The CDR3 here is CSAREGTSGKGEQFF. The CDR3 DNA reads as TGCAGTGCTAGAGAGGGGACTAGCGGGAAGGGTGAGCAGTTCTTC.

This clonotype was detected a few times. The rearrangement links TRBV3-1 to TRBJ2-5; the D gene is possibly TRBD2 (6 bases). This CDR3 region has 15 residues. V shed 2 bases and J shed 2 bases, with 12 bases lying between them. Germline CDR1 is LGHDT and CDR2 is YNNKEL (reference sequence). This chain's CDR3 is CASSQIGGNQETQYF. CDR3 in DNA: TGTGCCAGCAGCCAAATCGGGGGAAATCAAGAGACCCAGTACTTC.

This sequence joins TRBV11-3 and TRBJ2-1; 9 bases align to TRBD2. The CDR3 extends over 15 amino acids. V lost 6 bases, J lost 1 base, and 4 bases stayed unmatched. From germline, CDR1 is SGHNT and CDR2 YENEEA. The CDR3 sequence: CASREREASYNEQFF. In nucleotides, the CDR3 is TGTGCCAGCAGGGAGCGGGAGGCTTCCTACAATGAGCAGTTCTTC.

This clonotype was counted a few times. The chain uses TRBV3-1 and TRBJ2-1; TRBD2 matches at 8 bases. The CDR3 consists of 16 residues. CDR1 is LGHDT, CDR2 YNNKEL, per germline (reference sequence). V was clipped by 0 bases and J by 4 bases; unmatched bases: 5. CDR3 region: CASSQEGTSRYNEQFF. In DNA form, the CDR3 reads TGTGCCAGCAGCCAAGAGGGGACTAGTCGATACAATGAGCAGTTCTTC.

This clonotype was counted ten times or more. V and J are TRBV4-1 and TRBJ2-5; 8 bases line up with TRBD1. V trimming: 1 base; J trimming: 10 bases; junction bases outside the gene matches: 14. This CDR3 is built from 16 residues. CDR1 is MGHRA and CDR2 is YSYEKL in the germline V gene. The CDR3 protein is CASSQARTGPSQGQYF. The CDR3 coding sequence is TGCGCCAGCAGCCAAGCAAGGACAGGGCCTTCTCAGGGCCAGTACTTC.

This clonotype was found many times. V gene TRBV10-3 combines with J gene TRBJ1-1, with TRBD1 as a possible D gene (6 bases). V lost 2 bases and J 3 bases, leaving 16 bases between the germline ends. This CDR3 region has 16 residues. The germline V gene encodes CDR1 ENHRY and CDR2 SYGVKD. CDR3 sequence: CAISETHGGWDTEAFF. CDR3 nucleotides: TGTGCCATCAGTGAGACGCACGGGGGCTGGGACACTGAAGCTTTCTTT.

This chain joins TRBV4-3 and TRBJ1-6; D not resolved. Germline V CDR1 and CDR2: LGHNA, YSLEER. CDR3 length: 12 amino acids. V lost 2 bases and J lost 13, with 9 bases in between. CDR3 in amino acids: CASSQSSAPLHF. The CDR3 DNA reads TGCGCCAGCAGCCAAAGTTCGGCGCCCCTCCACTTT.

This clonotype was seen more than once but under ten times. The rearrangement joins TRBV5-1 to TRBJ2-5; no clear D gene. Trimming removed 2 bases from V and 4 bases from J, with 12 bases in between. Germline assignment: CDR1 SGHRS and CDR2 YFSETQ. This CDR3 is built from 14 residues. The CDR3: CASSFGEMGETQYF. Here the CDR3 DNA reads TGCGCCAGCAGCTTTGGGGAAATGGGAGAGACCCAGTACTTC.

This clonotype has only a few counts. In DNA, the CDR3 is TGTGCCAGCAGTGAAGGTCAGGGGGCTTTCTTT. Protein product: CASSEGQGAFF. The gene calls are TRBV25-1 and TRBJ1-1; tentative D call: TRBD1 (6 bases). Germline values: CDR1 MGHDK, CDR2 SYGVNS. The CDR3 totals 11 residues. The ends were cut back, 2 bases at V and 11 bases at J, with 9 bases in the middle.

This clonotype was observed a single time. The V gene is TRBV4-1, the J gene TRBJ2-3; 8 positions agree with TRBD1. The germline V gene encodes CDR1 MGHRA and CDR2 YSYEKL. The V and J ends lost 4 bases and 1 base, in that order; junction bases with no gene match: 10. The CDR3 runs 17 residues. The CDR3 bases are TGCGCCAGCAGCCGAGCTGGGTCAGGGGGCGGCACAGATACGCAGTATTTT. Encoded protein: CASSRAGSGGGTDTQYF.

V and J are TRBV7-9 and TRBJ1-2; the D is unclear. CDR3 length: 15 residues. Trimming removed 5 bases at V and 3 bases at J, with 16 bases between. CDR1 and CDR2 from the germline V gene are SEHNR and FQNEAQ (reference sequence). CDR3 in amino acids: CASSLGRSLYYGYTF. CDR3 coding DNA: TGTGCCAGCAGCCTGGGCAGGTCCCTCTACTATGGCTACACCTTC.

Many counts were recorded for this clonotype. The DNA for the CDR3 is TGCGCCAGCAGCTTGGTGGGGGCGTACAATGAGCAGTTCTTC. Protein sequence: CASSLVGAYNEQFF. The chain links TRBV5-1 to TRBJ2-1; maybe TRBD1 (6 bases). Trimming cost V 0 bases and J 4 bases, with 8 bases left between them. Germline CDR1 is SGHRS and CDR2 is YFSETQ. The CDR3 totals 14 residues. Drawing the rest from reference TRBV5-1 and TRBJ2-1, the complete variable domain is KAGVTQTPRYLIKTRGQQVTLSCSPISGHRSVSWYQQTPGQGLQFLFEYFSETQRNKGNFPGRFSGRQFSNSRSEMNVSTLELGDSALYLCASSLVGAYNEQFFGPGTRLTVL.

This chain connects TRBV18 to TRBJ1-3, with D unresolved. Germline loops: CDR1 KGHSH, CDR2 LQKENI. This CDR3 region has 13 residues. Trimming took 0 bases from V and 6 from J, leaving 6 bases between them. The DNA of the CDR3 is TGTGCCAGCTCACCACCTGTGATAAACACCATATATTTT. Translated, it gives CASSPPVINTIYF.